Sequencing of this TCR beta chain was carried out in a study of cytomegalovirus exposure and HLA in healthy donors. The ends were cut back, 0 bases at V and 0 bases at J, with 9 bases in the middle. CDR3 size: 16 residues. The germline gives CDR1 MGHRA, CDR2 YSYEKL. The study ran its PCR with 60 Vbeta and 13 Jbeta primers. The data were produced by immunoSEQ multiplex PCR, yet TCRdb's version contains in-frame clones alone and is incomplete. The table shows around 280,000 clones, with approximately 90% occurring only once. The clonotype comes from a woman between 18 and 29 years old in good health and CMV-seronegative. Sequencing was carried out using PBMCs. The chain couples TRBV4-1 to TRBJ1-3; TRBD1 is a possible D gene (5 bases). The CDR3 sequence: CASSQDGHSSGNTIYF. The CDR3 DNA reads TGCGCCAGCAGCCAAGACGGACATTCCTCTGGAAACACCATATATTTT.